This entry features one T cell receptor beta chain sequence. Antigen specificity is unknown. Sequencing of TCR beta, carried out with a high-throughput approach, was applied to CD8+ and CD4+ T cells from the blood. Isolation of CD8+ and CD4+ T cells was performed negatively, whereas enrichment of TEMRA cells was done by FACS. Germline CDR1 and CDR2: DFQATT and SNEGSKA (reference sequence). V lost 4 bases and J lost 4, with 17 bases in between. The CDR3 consists of 14 residues. This specimen belongs to a study of CD8 T cells in Susac syndrome. Study as a whole: Sequencing included Susac syndrome patients, six of them with active disease and roughly eight in remission. Study-level points and caveats: The study conceded that relatively few individuals underwent its TCR sequencing and HLA analysis.

RNA amounts of about 0.45 to 1 ug underwent reverse transcription with random hexamers. Using its own MiXCR run on the immunoSEQ multiplex PCR reads, TCRdb lists one record per CDR3 protein. Of 110,000 to 150,000 distinct CDR3 sequences detected, under 97% appear once; the ten largest clones hold roughly 0.08%. Sequencing was done on a sample of CD4+ T cells from PBMCs. The source is a human donor with Susac syndrome. V is TRBV20-1 and J is TRBJ2-7; tentatively, D is TRBD2 (5 bases). The CDR3 DNA reads as TGCAGTGCTAAACAGCCGGGGTCTGGGTACGAGCAGTACTTC. The encoded protein is CSAKQPGSGYEQYF.